The clone carrying this T cell receptor (beta chain) was seen ten or more times. The data were taken from a study of T-cell reconstitution after alpha-beta-depleted transplantation in children. Construction of the TCRbeta library involved unique molecular identifiers. Via MiXCR, TCRdb re-called the PCR reads, giving one row per CDR3 protein. The sample holds roughly 400,000 distinct CDR3 sequences, about 20% seen once. Between the trimmed V and J ends, which lost 0 bases and 2 bases, there was a span of 10 bases. The CDR3 has 14 residues. Per the germline V gene, CDR1 is DFQATT and CDR2 is SNEGSKA (reference sequence).

The chain employs TRBV20-1 and TRBJ2-5; D is uncertain. The sample consisted of PBMCs from the stem cell graft donor, taken from the stem cell graft. The TCR originated in a human donor who donated a stem cell graft to a child with acute myeloid leukemia. CDR3 nucleotide sequence: TGCAGTGCTAGAGATTTTTCCCGACAAGAGACCCAGTACTTC. This sequence encodes CSARDFSRQETQYF.